What follows are 3 T cell receptor beta chains derived from one specimen sequenced in a study of T cell responses to AZD1222 COVID-19 vaccine. Assay used: immunoSEQ multiplex PCR; TCRdb lists only in-frame clones, some missing. The sample yields over 80,000 clones, approximately 90% seen once. The source was peripheral blood, collected on day 0 of AZD1222 vaccination. Source of these receptors: an adult in good health.

This clone appeared once. The chain has TRBV5-1 and TRBJ1-1; TRBD1 matches 7 bases. With 4 bases clipped from V and 1 base from J, the junction kept 7 bases outside the gene matches. Germline-derived CDR1 and CDR2 are SGHRS and YFSETQ. The CDR3 sequence is 15 residues long. The CDR3 DNA is TGCGCCAGCAGCAAGCTGGGACAGAAGAACACTGAAGCTTTCTTT. Amino acid sequence: CASSKLGQKNTEAFF. Looking up the rest from reference TRBV5-1 and TRBJ1-1 gives the full variable domain: KAGVTQTPRYLIKTRGQQVTLSCSPISGHRSVSWYQQTPGQGLQFLFEYFSETQRNKGNFPGRFSGRQFSNSRSEMNVSTLELGDSALYLCASSKLGQKNTEAFFGQGTRLTVV.

The chain carries TRBV11-2 and TRBJ1-1, with 8 bases lining up with TRBD1. The CDR3 is 14 amino acids. V shed 1 base and J 5 bases; nucleotides not matched to a gene: 3. The germline CDR1 and CDR2 sequences are SGHAT and FQNNGV. CDR3 DNA: TGTGCCAGCAGCTTAGTACAGGGGGTAACTGAAGCTTTCTTT. Amino acid sequence: CASSLVQGVTEAFF.

The V call is TRBV10-3, the J call TRBJ2-1; D possibly corresponds to TRBD1 (6 bases). The CDR3 runs 15 residues. With 3 bases removed from V and 8 bases from J, the gap between germline ends came to 17 bases. Germline V lookup: CDR1 ENHRY, CDR2 SYGVKD. DNA of the CDR3: TGTGCCATCAGTGAAAAGGCTGGGTGGACAGATGAGCAGTTCTTC. This sequence encodes CAISEKAGWTDEQFF.